This TCR beta chain is from a study of cytomegalovirus exposure and HLA in healthy donors. Study-wide findings and caveats: There were several of the most significant clusters that appeared linked to common viral pathogens in a later analysis.

Trimming at V came to 1 base and at J to 5 bases, leaving 4 bases not matched to a gene. This CDR3 has 16 amino acids. Germline V CDR1 and CDR2: LGHNA, YNFKEQ. Researchers ran the PCR with 60 Vbeta and 13 Jbeta primers. Sequenced by immunoSEQ multiplex PCR; TCRdb stores in-frame clones only, minus some. The sample has about 200,000 clones; approximately 80% are singletons. To note about this clone: Its target is unknown.

Sequencing was carried out using PBMCs. The source is a boy aged 2 to 10 in good health and CMV-seronegative. This chain links TRBV4-2 with TRBJ2-3; the match to TRBD2 covers 12 bases. CDR3 protein: CASSQVTSGGLDTQYF. The CDR3 coding sequence is TGTGCCAGCAGCCAAGTCACTAGCGGGGGGTTAGATACGCAGTATTTT.